Below are 32 T cell receptor beta chains sequenced from a single sample in a study of T cell responses to AZD1222 COVID-19 vaccine. Generated by immunoSEQ multiplex PCR, the TCRdb table keeps only in-frame clones and is missing some. The sample carries about 94,000 clones, over 75% recorded once. Sequencing was performed on peripheral blood, taken on day 0 of AZD1222 vaccination. The source is an adult in good health.

The V call is TRBV11-2, the J call TRBJ2-1; D assignment may be TRBD1 or TRBD2 (7 bases each). V lost 5 bases and J 1 base, leaving 15 bases between the germline ends. CDR3 length: 16 amino acids. Germline V gives CDR1 SGHAT, CDR2 FQNNGV. CDR3 bases: TGTGCCAGCAGCAAGAGACAGGGAGGGTCCTACAATGAGCAGTTCTTC. This codes for CASSKRQGGSYNEQFF.

V and J are TRBV11-3 and TRBJ2-2; D is possibly TRBD1 (5 bases). This CDR3 has 15 amino acids. V lost 5 bases, J lost 3 bases, and 13 bases lay in between. Per the germline V gene, CDR1 is SGHNT and CDR2 is YENEEA. CDR3 sequence (DNA): TGTGCCAGCAGCGCTCGTGGGGCTGACACCGGGGAGCTGTTTTTT. The encoded protein is CASSARGADTGELFF.

Points on this clone: A read error may account for a junction end that differs from germline. V is TRBV7-7 and J is TRBJ1-1; D possibly corresponds to TRBD1 (5 bases). This CDR3 comprises 18 residues. Looked up from germline, CDR1 is SSHAT and CDR2 is FNYEAQ (reference sequence). CDR3 loop: CASSLDPDQTAVTAGAFF. CDR3 DNA sequence: TGTGCTAGCAGCTTAGATCCTGATCAGACAGCGGTGACGGCTGGAGCTTTCTTT. The variable domain in full, completed from reference TRBV7-7 and TRBJ1-1, reads GAGVSQSPRYKVTKRGQDVTLRCDPISSHATLYWYQQALGQGPEFLTYFNYEAQPDKSGLPSDRFSAERPEGSISTLTIQRTEQRDSAMYRCASSLDPDQTAVTAGAFFGQGTRLTVV.

The chain carries TRBV13 and TRBJ2-1; 8 nucleotides agree with TRBD2. Trimming took 4 bases from V and 1 from J; bases not matched to a gene: 3. Germline V lookup: CDR1 PRHDT, CDR2 FYEKMQ (reference sequence). This CDR3 region has 15 residues. CDR3 nucleotides: TGTGCCAGCAGCTCCCGCGGGGGGTCCTACAATGAGCAGTTCTTC. Translation gives CASSSRGGSYNEQFF. Filled out from reference TRBV13 and TRBJ2-1, the complete variable domain reads AAGVIQSPRHLIKEKRETATLKCYPIPRHDTVYWYQQGPGQDPQFLISFYEKMQSDKGSIPDRFSAQQFSDYHSELNMSSLELGDSALYFCASSSRGGSYNEQFFGPGTRLTVL.

The V and J genes are TRBV19 and TRBJ2-3; D not certain. Germline V lookup: CDR1 LNHDA, CDR2 SQIVND (reference sequence). The ends were cut back, 7 bases at V and 9 bases at J, with 17 bases in the middle. This CDR3 is 13 amino acids long. CDR3 nucleotides: TGTGCCAGTAACCCCCCTTCTTCTGGAACGCAGTATTTT. It encodes CASNPPSSGTQYF.

V usage is TRBV6-5 and J usage is TRBJ2-2; tentatively, D is TRBD1 (5 bases). The CDR3 consists of 15 residues. The V gene's germline CDR1 is MNHEY and CDR2 SVGAGI. The ends were cut back, 6 bases at V and 6 bases at J, with 17 bases in the middle. The CDR3: CASSPLPGKSGELFF. For the CDR3, the DNA is TGTGCCAGCAGCCCCCTCCCAGGGAAGTCCGGGGAGCTGTTTTTT.

The chain recombines TRBV20-1 with TRBJ1-4, with D unclear. CDR1 is DFQATT, CDR2 SNEGSKA, per germline (reference sequence). There are 11 residues in the CDR3. The CDR3 spells CSLGWNEKLFF. The CDR3 coding sequence is TGCAGCCTTGGATGGAATGAAAAACTGTTTTTT.

This chain links TRBV3-1 (or the pseudogene TRBV3-2) with TRBJ2-4; no reliable D call. The ends were cut back, 1 base at V and 0 bases at J, with 10 bases in the middle. The CDR3 length is 16 residues. The germline CDR1 and CDR2 sequences are LGHDT and YNNKEL (reference sequence). CDR3 in amino acids: CASSQATVLAKNIQYF. CDR3 nucleotides: TGTGCCAGCAGCCAAGCTACAGTACTAGCCAAAAACATTCAGTACTTC.

The CDR3 bases are TGTGCCAGCAGCTTACGGGCAGGGGGTCAGCCCCAGCATTTT. Amino acids: CASSLRAGGQPQHF. V usage is TRBV7-2 and J usage is TRBJ1-5; 7 bases are shared with TRBD1. The CDR3 covers 14 residues. The germline gives CDR1 SGHTA, CDR2 FQGNSA. The V gene end was trimmed by 2 bases and the J gene end by 6 bases; junction bases not matched to a gene: 4.

This clone was seen just once. This chain links TRBV14 with TRBJ2-7, with D perhaps TRBD1 (5 bases). The CDR3 contains 16 residues. Germline CDR1 SGHDN, CDR2 FVKESK. V was cut by 5 bases and J by 1 base, with 18 bases left in between. In DNA, the CDR3 is TGTGCCAGCAGCTTACCCGCCAACTCAGGGTCCTACGAGCAGTACTTC. Protein: CASSLPANSGSYEQYF.

This clone has a handful of counts. The CDR3 DNA reads as TGTGCCAGCAGTCGACAGGGCACTGGAAACACCATATATTTT. Residues: CASSRQGTGNTIYF. V usage is TRBV28 and J usage is TRBJ1-3, with 7 bases matching TRBD1. The junction had 3 bases not matched to a gene; V was cut back by 5 bases and J by 2 bases. The germline gives CDR1 MDHEN, CDR2 SYDVKM. The CDR3 totals 14 residues. Complete variable domain (other parts from reference TRBV28 and TRBJ1-3): DVKVTQSSRYLVKRTGEKVFLECVQDMDHENMFWYRQDPGLGLRLIYFSYDVKMKEKGDIPEGYSVSREKKERFSLILESASTNQTSMYLCASSRQGTGNTIYFGEGSWLTVV.

The CDR3 DNA is TGTGCCACCAGCAGAGCAGACAGGAATGGTGAAAAACTGTTTTTT. Amino acid sequence: CATSRADRNGEKLFF. V is TRBV15 and J is TRBJ1-4; maybe TRBD1 (6 bases). Trimming left V 1 base short and J 7 bases short, with 13 bases between. The CDR3 has 15 residues. CDR1 and CDR2 from the germline V gene are LNHNV and YYDKDF (reference sequence).

A single count supports this clone. The rearrangement joins TRBV6-1 to TRBJ2-7; D may be TRBD1 or TRBD2 (6 bases each). Germline V CDR1 and CDR2: MNHNS, SASEGT. V was shortened by 2 bases and J by 1 base, with 9 bases between the two germline ends. The CDR3 has 14 amino acids. This CDR3 reads CASSESGASYEQYF. The CDR3 nucleotides read TGTGCCAGCAGTGAATCGGGGGCTTCCTACGAGCAGTACTTC.

V usage is TRBV28 and J usage is TRBJ1-1, with D possibly being TRBD1 (6 bases). V was clipped by 6 bases and J by 11 bases, with 16 bases between them. The V gene's germline CDR1 is MDHEN and CDR2 SYDVKM. The CDR3 contains 12 residues. In DNA, the CDR3 is TGTGCCAGCAGACACGGGGGGGCCGGGGCTTTCTTT. This encodes CASRHGGAGAFF.

The gene calls are TRBV6-5 and TRBJ2-3; 10 positions agree with TRBD2. Per the germline V gene, CDR1 is MNHEY and CDR2 is SVGAGI. The CDR3 consists of 15 residues. V lost 7 bases to trimming and J lost 1 base; unmatched junction nucleotides: 5. The CDR3 DNA sequence: TGTGCCAGCACCAGGACTAGCGGACGCACAGATACGCAGTATTTT. Translating gives CASTRTSGRTDTQYF.

V and J are TRBV7-2 and TRBJ1-2; D remains unclear. CDR3 length: 13 residues. Germline V gene data show CDR1 as SGHTA and CDR2 as FQGNSA. V was clipped by 7 bases and J by 3 bases, with 12 bases between them. The CDR3: CASKKPSDYGYTF. CDR3 nucleotide sequence: TGTGCCAGCAAGAAACCCTCGGACTATGGCTACACCTTC.

The V and J genes are TRBV6-5 and TRBJ2-7; 8 bases are a match to TRBD1. The J segment lost 2 bases and the V segment lost 7 bases, leaving 4 bases of the junction unmatched. The V gene's germline CDR1 is MNHEY and CDR2 SVGAGI. This CDR3 has 13 residues. CDR3 DNA sequence: TGTGCCAGCATCGGGACAGGCCCCTACGAGCAGTACTTC. The encoded protein is CASIGTGPYEQYF.

The chain uses TRBV30 and TRBJ2-7; D call uncertain. This CDR3 comprises 9 residues. Germline V lookup: CDR1 GTSNPN, CDR2 SVGIG (reference sequence). V lost 4 bases and J 3 bases, leaving 1 base between the germline ends. The CDR3 protein is CAWIYEQYF. DNA of the CDR3: TGTGCCTGGATCTACGAGCAGTACTTC.

This clone turned up a few times. The J gene is TRBJ1-1, the V gene TRBV5-1, with TRBD1 identical over 7 bases. Germline loops: CDR1 SGHRS, CDR2 YFSETQ. This CDR3 is 17 amino acids long. Losses at the gene ends were 4 bases for V and 2 bases for J; bases not matched to a gene: 14. CDR3 residues: CASSPRTGVNFNTEAFF. As DNA, the CDR3 is TGCGCCAGCAGCCCCCGGACAGGCGTAAATTTTAACACTGAAGCTTTCTTT.

V and J are TRBV7-9 and TRBJ1-2; no firm D call. Per the germline V gene, CDR1 is SEHNR and CDR2 is FQNEAQ (reference sequence). With 1 base removed from V and 8 bases from J, the gap between germline ends came to 5 bases. This CDR3 is 11 amino acids long. This CDR3 is CASSLETGYTF. The DNA for the CDR3 is TGTGCCAGCAGCTTAGAGACCGGCTACACCTTC.

The chain is built from TRBV2 and TRBJ2-7; 7 positions agree with TRBD2. V was pared by 7 bases and J by 1 base, with 10 bases of the junction left unmatched. The V gene's germline CDR1 is SNHLY and CDR2 FYNNEI. The CDR3 runs to 15 residues. The DNA for the CDR3 is TGTGCCAGCACCTACGAAGCCGGGGGGTCCTACGAGCAGTACTTC. Its protein is CASTYEAGGSYEQYF.

V gene TRBV6-2 or TRBV6-3 combines with J gene TRBJ1-5; D might be TRBD1 (5 bases). The CDR3 extends over 13 amino acids. Germline CDR1 reads MNHEY; CDR2 reads SVGEGT. V lost 4 bases to trimming and J lost 2 bases, with 6 bases between them. CDR3 bases: TGTGCCAGCAGTTTCAGGGGCAATCAGCCCCAGCATTTT. It translates to CASSFRGNQPQHF.

This clone was counted once. The gene calls are TRBV6-5 and TRBJ1-1; D perhaps matches TRBD1 (6 bases). V was shortened by 6 bases and J by 0 bases, with 14 bases between the two germline ends. The CDR3 consists of 15 residues. Germline values: CDR1 MNHEY, CDR2 SVGAGI. The CDR3 loop reads CASSVQGWMNTEAFF. The CDR3 DNA reads as TGTGCCAGCAGCGTACAGGGCTGGATGAACACTGAAGCTTTCTTT.

This chain connects TRBV28 to TRBJ2-5, with 12 bases identical to TRBD2. V dropped 6 bases and J dropped 8; count of bases not matched to a gene: 16. Looked up from germline, CDR1 is MDHEN and CDR2 is SYDVKM. CDR3 length: 17 amino acids. The CDR3 sequence is CASRSAWLAGGFLTQYF. CDR3 nucleotides: TGTGCCAGCAGGTCTGCCTGGCTAGCGGGGGGGTTTTTAACCCAGTACTTC.

This clone has a handful of counts. J is TRBJ2-7 and V is TRBV7-9; 8 bases are shared with TRBD1. The trim removed 7 bases at V and 1 base at J, leaving 6 bases unmatched. The length of the CDR3 is 14 residues. Germline-derived CDR1 and CDR2 are SEHNR and FQNEAQ (reference sequence). The CDR3 nucleotides are TGTGCCAGCACCGGGACAGGCGTTTCCTACGAGCAGTACTTC. Translating gives CASTGTGVSYEQYF.

The chain has TRBV27 and TRBJ1-2, with D possibly matching TRBD1 (5 bases). Per germline, CDR1 MNHEY and CDR2 SMNVEV (reference sequence). V was clipped by 5 bases and J by 4 bases, with 14 bases between them. The CDR3 spans 14 residues. As DNA, the CDR3 is TGTGCCAGCAGTCTGGGGGGGGAGGGCTATGGCTACACCTTC. Protein: CASSLGGEGYGYTF.

The chain has TRBV7-9 and TRBJ2-2; 12 bases agree with TRBD2. CDR1 SEHNR and CDR2 FQNEAQ come from the germline V gene (reference sequence). The V and J ends lost 6 bases and 5 bases, in that order; junction bases with no gene match: 10. This CDR3 region has 17 residues. The CDR3 region is CASSPLAGGPRTGELFF. The CDR3 bases are TGTGCCAGCAGTCCTCTAGCGGGGGGGCCTAGGACCGGGGAGCTGTTTTTT.

The chain combines TRBV5-1 with TRBJ2-5; TRBD1 aligns across 8 bases. The CDR3 spans 16 residues. V was clipped by 4 bases and J by 1 base; unmatched bases: 9. Germline V gene sequence: CDR1 SGHRS, CDR2 YFSETQ. The CDR3 region has the DNA TGCGCCAGCAGCCCGGAGGACAGGGTTACCCAAGAGACCCAGTACTTC. As protein: CASSPEDRVTQETQYF.

V usage is TRBV11-3 and J usage is TRBJ2-1; a weak D match, TRBD2 (5 bases). From germline, CDR1 is SGHNT and CDR2 YENEEA. The V and J ends lost 3 bases and 2 bases respectively, with 5 bases between them. The CDR3 has 13 amino acids. The DNA of the CDR3 is TGTGCCAGCAGCTTGAGGGCCTACAATGAGCAGTTCTTC. It yields the protein CASSLRAYNEQFF.

The chain is built from TRBV30 and TRBJ2-3; D may be TRBD1 (5 bases). Between the trimmed V and J ends, which lost 2 bases and 4 bases, there was a span of 10 bases. The germline gives CDR1 GTSNPN, CDR2 SVGIG (reference sequence). The CDR3 is 13 amino acids. The CDR3 sequence is CAWSNRMADTQYF. The CDR3 DNA reads as TGTGCCTGGAGTAACAGGATGGCAGATACGCAGTATTTT.

The chain is built from TRBV11-1 and TRBJ1-1; D uncertain. V was cut by 5 bases and J by 5 bases, with 12 bases left in between. Germline lookup yields CDR1 SGHAT and CDR2 FQDESV (reference sequence). This CDR3 has 13 amino acids. In DNA, the CDR3 is TGTGCCAGCAGCCTCCGACCCGGGACTGAAGCTTTCTTT. Translating it yields CASSLRPGTEAFF.

This rearrangement joins TRBV9 to TRBJ2-2; possible D gene TRBD1, 5 bases. The V end was cut by 1 base, the J end by 0 bases, with 7 bases between. Germline CDR1 SGDLS, CDR2 YYNGEE. The CDR3 loop spans 15 amino acids. This chain's CDR3 is CASSVQGANTGELFF. In DNA, the CDR3 is TGTGCCAGCAGCGTACAAGGGGCGAACACCGGGGAGCTGTTTTTT.